This TCR beta chain was retrieved from a study of OX40 agonist ivuxolimab in advanced cancers. Study outcomes and limitations: CD8+ T cells showed, on average, more clonal expansion than CD4+ cells.

Germline V CDR1 and CDR2: SGDLS, YYNGEE. The CDR3 has 16 amino acids. V trimming: 0 bases; J trimming: 8 bases; junction bases outside the gene matches: 11. The data were produced by immunoSEQ multiplex PCR, yet TCRdb's version contains in-frame clones alone and is incomplete. Among more than 65,000 clones listed, about 81% were seen once. The sampling schedule covered blood at baseline, cycle 4 day 1, and cycle 7 day 1. In this sample, this clone turned up once. The antigen is undetermined. The material sequenced was CD4+ or CD8+ T cells sorted from blood, taken in a trial of the OX40 agonist ivuxolimab. The sequence derives from an adult with an advanced solid tumor such as melanoma, head and neck, liver or kidney cancer. J is TRBJ1-2 and V is TRBV9; TRBD1 matches 9 bases. CDR3 nucleotide sequence: TGTGCCAGCAGCGTAGCCCCCGGGACAGGGTCATACGGCTACACCTTC. This sequence encodes CASSVAPGTGSYGYTF.